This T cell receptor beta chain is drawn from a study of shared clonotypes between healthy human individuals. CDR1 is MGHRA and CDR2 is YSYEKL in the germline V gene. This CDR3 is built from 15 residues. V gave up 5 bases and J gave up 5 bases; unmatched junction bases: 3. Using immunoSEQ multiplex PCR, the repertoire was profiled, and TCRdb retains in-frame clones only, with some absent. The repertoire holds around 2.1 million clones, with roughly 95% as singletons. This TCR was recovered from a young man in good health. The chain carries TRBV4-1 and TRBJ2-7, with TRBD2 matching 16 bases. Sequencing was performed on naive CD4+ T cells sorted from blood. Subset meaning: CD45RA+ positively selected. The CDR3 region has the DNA TGCGCCAGCAGCTACGGGACTAGCGGGAGGGACGAGCAGTACTTC. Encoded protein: CASSYGTSGRDEQYF.